This T cell receptor beta chain came from a study of OX40 agonist ivuxolimab in advanced cancers. Study-wide background: Patients were infused with ivuxolimab every 2 weeks at 0.01 to 10 mg/kg. The dose-escalation cohort was roughly 83% male, with a mean age of approximately 62 years, ranging roughly 20 to 80.

This clone was seen a single time. The V end was cut by 0 bases, the J end by 3 bases, with 9 bases between. The CDR3 contains 15 residues. CDR1 and CDR2 from the germline V gene are SGDLS and YYNGEE. Clones were read by immunoSEQ multiplex PCR, and TCRdb kept only the in-frame ones, dropping some. The data contain about 52,000 clones, about 93% of them singletons. The chain couples TRBV9 to TRBJ2-2; D remains unclear. The TCR comes from an adult with an advanced solid tumor such as melanoma, head and neck, liver or kidney cancer. Here the sequenced sample was CD4+ or CD8+ T cells sorted from blood, taken in a trial of the OX40 agonist ivuxolimab. CDR3 in DNA: TGTGCCAGCAGCGTAGACGGACCTCACACCGGGGAGCTGTTTTTT. Protein: CASSVDGPHTGELFF.